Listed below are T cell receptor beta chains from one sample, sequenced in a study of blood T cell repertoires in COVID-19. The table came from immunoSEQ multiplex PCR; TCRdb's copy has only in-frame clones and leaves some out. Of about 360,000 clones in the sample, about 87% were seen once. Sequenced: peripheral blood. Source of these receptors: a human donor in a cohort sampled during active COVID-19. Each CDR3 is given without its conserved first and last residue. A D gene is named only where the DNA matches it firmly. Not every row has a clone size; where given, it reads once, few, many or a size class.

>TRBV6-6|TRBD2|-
ATRGASGGSQETQY
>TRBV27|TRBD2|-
ASKRRAGGSSYNEQF
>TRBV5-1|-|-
ASSLAGGRTYNEQF
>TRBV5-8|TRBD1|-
ASSFRTVGTGGETQY
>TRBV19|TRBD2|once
ARSAGLAGGRETQY
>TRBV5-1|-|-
ASSFRDKETQY
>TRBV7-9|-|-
ASTQVQGGETQY
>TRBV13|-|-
ASSLRLGAGTDTQY
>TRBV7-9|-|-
ASSAVASKAF
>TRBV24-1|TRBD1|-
ATQETGGAGTDTQY
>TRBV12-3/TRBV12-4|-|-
ASSLLSRETQY
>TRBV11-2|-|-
ASSLEVSQETQY
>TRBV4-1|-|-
ASSQDPTENYSNQPQH
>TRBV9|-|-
ASSVAGGGLSGNTIY
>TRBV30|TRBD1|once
AWSTGTGGSGYGYT
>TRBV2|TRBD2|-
ASSETSGGNEQY
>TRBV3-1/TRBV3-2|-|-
ASSQDFNTGELF
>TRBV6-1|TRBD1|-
ASSEYRGIFYEQY
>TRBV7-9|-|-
ASSLSASTVNEQF
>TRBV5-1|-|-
ASSLGGAGSEQF
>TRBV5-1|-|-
ASSSQVSGYT
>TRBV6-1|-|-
ASSEGLRNEQF
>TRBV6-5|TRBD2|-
ASSSPRGGSYEQY
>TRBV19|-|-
ASSFTGTNYGYT
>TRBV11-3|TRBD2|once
ASSLSSGLAGSENEQF
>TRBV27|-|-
ASSFEGSQETQY
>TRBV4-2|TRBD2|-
ASSHQSSGSSTDTQY
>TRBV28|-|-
ASSFWTQSNQPQH
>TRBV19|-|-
ASSISASGYT
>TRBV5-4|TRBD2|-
ASTKGLAGGYNEQF
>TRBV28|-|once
ASSLLDPGESYEQY
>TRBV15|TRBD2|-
ATSRVGLAVSYNEQF
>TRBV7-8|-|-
ASSLGTVPDQPQH
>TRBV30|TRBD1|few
ASRGDRDGYT
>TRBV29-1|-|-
SATTGMDEQF